Following are 20 T cell receptor beta chains from one sample sequenced in a study of T cell responses to AZD1222 COVID-19 vaccine. Method: immunoSEQ multiplex PCR; TCRdb's copy keeps in-frame clones and lacks some. The data show around 200,000 clones, with roughly 88% seen just once and 7.7% held by the top ten. The sequencing here drew on peripheral blood, taken on day 0 of AZD1222 vaccination. The receptors derive from an adult in good health.

This clone was observed a single time. V and J are TRBV27 and TRBJ2-7; D is ambiguous. CDR1 and CDR2 (germline): MNHEY, SMNVEV (reference sequence). The CDR3 extends over 14 amino acids. V lost 0 bases and J lost 3, with 9 bases in between. CDR3 coding DNA: TGTGCCAGCAGTTTATCGGTTGGAAACTACGAGCAGTACTTC. It encodes CASSLSVGNYEQYF.

The sample holds one count of this clone. V usage is TRBV11-2 and J usage is TRBJ2-1; D might be TRBD1 or TRBD2, each matching 6 bases. The germline gives CDR1 SGHAT, CDR2 FQNNGV. Trimming pared 5 bases from V and 6 bases from J, leaving 20 bases between. The CDR3 is 16 amino acids. In DNA, the CDR3 is TGTGCCAGCAGCCCCACGGTCCGGGGGCAGGGCAATGAGCAGTTCTTC. Translation: CASSPTVRGQGNEQFF.

The J gene is TRBJ1-5, the V gene TRBV10-3, with 8 bases matching TRBD1. Trimming at V came to 10 bases and at J to 4 bases, leaving 9 bases not matched to a gene. The CDR3 has 14 residues. Germline CDR1 and CDR2: ENHRY and SYGVKD. CDR3 nucleotides: TGTGCCACAGGAGACAGGGGAGGTAATCAGCCCCAGCATTTT. This sequence encodes CATGDRGGNQPQHF.

As to this clone: The junction shows a germline mismatch at one end, possibly a read error. V and J are TRBV18 and TRBJ2-5, with 8 bases lining up with TRBD2. Germline loops: CDR1 KGHSH, CDR2 LQKENI. CDR3 length: 20 amino acids. The CDR3 region has the DNA TGTGCCAGCTCACGAGGGACTAGGCGGGGTGTTAATCCCCGTTTAGAGACCCAATACTTC. It specifies CASSRGTRRGVNPRLETQYF.

The gene calls are TRBV19 and TRBJ2-2; D may be TRBD1 (6 bases). V gave up 3 bases and J gave up 6 bases, with 11 bases separating them. The CDR3 runs 14 residues. CDR1 is LNHDA and CDR2 is SQIVND in the germline V gene (reference sequence). The CDR3 DNA sequence: TGTGCCAGTAGTATTCCAGGGGCCCCCGGGGAGCTGTTTTTT. This translates into CASSIPGAPGELFF.

The rearrangement uses TRBV5-6 and TRBJ1-2; tentative D call: TRBD1 (5 bases). This CDR3 contains 14 residues. Trimming cost V 3 bases and J 3 bases, with 12 bases left between them. Germline-derived CDR1 and CDR2 are SGHDT and YYEEEE. The CDR3 region has the DNA TGTGCCAGCAGCTCGACAGCCTATTACTATGGCTACACCTTC. Encoded protein: CASSSTAYYYGYTF.

J is TRBJ1-4 and V is TRBV23-1, with D unresolved. TRBV23-1 belongs to the ORF category, with a function that is uncertain. The length of the CDR3 is 11 residues. V lost 6 bases and J lost 7, with 6 bases in between. The CDR3 region has the DNA TGCGCCAGCAGATCCACTGAAAAACTGTTTTTT. Amino acids: CASRSTEKLFF.

The chain carries TRBV30 and TRBJ2-2; tentative D call: TRBD1 (6 bases). V lost 5 bases, J lost 3 bases, and 16 bases lay in between. The germline V gene has CDR1 GTSNPN and CDR2 SVGIG (reference sequence). There are 15 residues in the CDR3. This CDR3 is CAWGQQGRDTGELFF. CDR3 coding DNA: TGTGCCTGGGGACAACAGGGCCGGGACACCGGGGAGCTGTTTTTT.

The V gene is TRBV18, the J gene TRBJ2-1; a possible D gene is TRBD1 (5 bases). Trimming stripped 3 bases from V and 7 bases from J, with 13 bases between. The CDR3 totals 14 residues. From germline, CDR1 is KGHSH and CDR2 LQKENI. The CDR3 here is CASSPMTVTNEQFF. In DNA form, the CDR3 reads TGTGCCAGCTCACCGATGACAGTCACGAATGAGCAGTTCTTC.

The chain uses TRBV4-1 and TRBJ1-1; no clear D gene. The germline gives CDR1 MGHRA, CDR2 YSYEKL. With 1 base removed from V and 0 bases from J, the gap between germline ends came to 12 bases. This CDR3 spans 16 amino acids. Here the CDR3 reads CASSQGSHPMNTEAFF. CDR3 nucleotides: TGCGCCAGCAGCCAAGGGTCCCACCCGATGAACACTGAAGCTTTCTTT.

The rearrangement links TRBV7-9 to TRBJ2-5; 7 bases align to TRBD2. Unmatched junction bases numbered 9, after V lost 1 base and J lost 7 bases. The CDR3 loop spans 15 amino acids. Germline CDR1 SEHNR, CDR2 FQNEAQ (reference sequence). For the CDR3, the DNA is TGTGCCAGCAGCTTAGGGTCCTCAGGGAGGGGGACCCAGTACTTC. Its translation is CASSLGSSGRGTQYF.

The J gene is TRBJ2-7, the V gene TRBV19; D gene ambiguous. Germline CDR1 reads LNHDA; CDR2 reads SQIVND (reference sequence). The CDR3 totals 13 residues. V dropped 5 bases and J dropped 3 bases, with 11 bases sitting between them. The CDR3 nucleotides are TGTGCCAGTAGTCACTCTGAAATCTACGAGCAGTACTTC. Encoded protein: CASSHSEIYEQYF.

The J gene is TRBJ2-6, the V gene TRBV19; tentatively, D is TRBD1 or TRBD2 (5 bases each). Germline V gene lookup returns CDR1 LNHDA and CDR2 SQIVND (reference sequence). The CDR3 has 18 residues. The germline V and J ends were trimmed by 3 bases and 2 bases, with 17 bases remaining between them. This CDR3 is CASSMAGRVLPGANVLTF. The CDR3 DNA is TGTGCCAGTAGTATGGCGGGCAGGGTCTTACCTGGGGCCAACGTCCTGACTTTC.

J is TRBJ2-3 and V is TRBV11-1, with D unresolved. Germline loops: CDR1 SGHAT, CDR2 FQDESV (reference sequence). The V end was cut by 1 base, the J end by 2 bases, with 13 bases between. The CDR3 covers 16 residues. The CDR3: CASSLGALRLTDTQYF. The CDR3 DNA reads as TGTGCCAGCAGCTTAGGGGCTCTGCGACTCACAGATACGCAGTATTTT. The whole variable domain, filled in from reference TRBV11-1 and TRBJ2-3, reads EAEVAQSPRYKITEKSQAVAFWCDPISGHATLYWYRQILGQGPELLVQFQDESVVDDSQLPKDRFSAERLKGVDSTLKIQPAELGDSAMYLCASSLGALRLTDTQYFGPGTRLTVL.

The rearrangement uses TRBV7-3 and TRBJ1-6; D is unclear. Germline V lookup: CDR1 SGHTA, CDR2 FQGTGA. This CDR3 is 13 amino acids long. Deletions cut 5 bases from V and 10 bases from J, with 12 bases between. CDR3 residues: CASSLLGGSPLHF. CDR3 nucleotide sequence: TGTGCCAGCAGCCTCCTGGGCGGATCACCCCTCCACTTT. The variable domain in full, completed from reference TRBV7-3 and TRBJ1-6, reads GAGVSQTPSNKVTEKGKYVELRCDPISGHTALYWYRQSLGQGPEFLIYFQGTGAADDSGLPNDRFFAVRPEGSVSTLKIQRTERGDSAVYLCASSLLGGSPLHFGNGTRLTVT.

The chain joins TRBV12-2 to TRBJ2-7; TRBD1, as called in the table, went unchecked against the DNA. TRBV12-2 is designated a pseudogene. The length of the CDR3 is 17 residues. The CDR3 region has the DNA TGTGCAAGCCCCCTTAGGGGTCTGGGCCACGCTCTCTACGAGCAGTACTTC. Translated, it gives CASPLRGLGHALYEQYF.

The rearrangement uses TRBV5-6 and TRBJ1-5; D may be TRBD1 (5 bases). This CDR3 region has 14 residues. CDR1 SGHDT and CDR2 YYEEEE come from the germline V gene. V was shortened by 0 bases and J by 3 bases, with 7 bases between the two germline ends. The CDR3 spells CASSLAGSNQPQHF. The CDR3 DNA reads TGTGCCAGCAGCTTGGCAGGGTCCAATCAGCCCCAGCATTTT.

V and J are TRBV5-1 and TRBJ2-7; possibly TRBD1 or TRBD2 for D (5 bases each). The V gene's germline CDR1 is SGHRS and CDR2 YFSETQ. The CDR3 has 15 amino acids. V was trimmed by 2 bases and J by 3 bases, leaving 15 bases between them. The CDR3 nucleotides are TGCGCCAGCAGCTTATCCGGGGCCGCGAGCTACGAGCAGTACTTC. Protein: CASSLSGAASYEQYF.

This clone was detected only once. The chain carries TRBV10-3 and TRBJ1-1; maybe TRBD1 (5 bases). Germline CDR1 and CDR2: ENHRY and SYGVKD. The CDR3 spans 15 residues. V lost 2 bases and J 3 bases, leaving 13 bases between the germline ends. CDR3 coding DNA: TGTGCCATCAGTGAGCGGGGGGGACGGTACACTGAAGCTTTCTTT. Its translation: CAISERGGRYTEAFF.

This rearrangement joins TRBV6-5 to TRBJ1-1; weak D call: TRBD1 (6 bases). Trimming shortened V by 5 bases and J by 8 bases, and 18 bases separated the two germline ends. Germline assignment: CDR1 MNHEY and CDR2 SVGAGI. This CDR3 contains 14 residues. The chain's CDR3 is CASSPLGRQGEAFF. In DNA form, the CDR3 reads TGTGCCAGCAGTCCCTTAGGCCGGCAGGGGGAAGCTTTCTTT.